This TCR beta chain stems from a study of blood T cell repertoires in COVID-19. Across the whole study: The origin of the acute and convalescent COVID-19 samples was the United States, Italy and Spain. From T cells, B-cell-depleted T cells, or PBMCs came the material, which was cDNA or gDNA.

This clone was seen once. Authors' analysis steps: For nucleated cells, counts were estimated from reference gene primer amplification. Assay used: immunoSEQ multiplex PCR; TCRdb lists only in-frame clones, some missing. That table supplies the V and J calls and clone size; D and trimming were determined from the DNA. This sample carries roughly 100,000 clones, approximately 77% of them seen once, and the ten largest clones take around 10%. Sequences were obtained from peripheral blood. This receptor was taken from a woman over 75 with acute or convalescent COVID-19.

Here the CDR3 reads CAISGETGGFSNTEAFF. Here the CDR3 DNA reads TGTGCCATCAGTGGCGAGACAGGGGGATTTTCGAACACTGAAGCTTTCTTT. The chain combines TRBV10-3 with TRBJ1-1; TRBD1 aligns across 9 bases. Per the germline V gene, CDR1 is ENHRY and CDR2 is SYGVKD. The V and J ends lost 4 bases and 1 base, in that order; junction bases with no gene match: 10. The CDR3 is made up of 17 amino acids.